Listed here is a single TCR beta chain. Germline V lookup: CDR1 SGHRS, CDR2 YFSETQ. Trimming removed 4 bases from V and 1 base from J, with 11 bases in between. This CDR3 spans 14 amino acids. Measured with immunoSEQ multiplex PCR; TCRdb has only the in-frame clones, and not every one. Of roughly 140,000 clones listed, approximately 86% are singletons. These data are taken from a study of blood T cell repertoires in COVID-19. In the study overall: Some COVID-19 samples were acute and others convalescent; all came from the United States, Italy and Spain. In each case, the material was cDNA or gDNA derived from T cells, B-cell-depleted T cells, or PBMCs.

The V and J genes are TRBV5-1 and TRBJ1-1; D ambiguous. This TCR derives from a man between 70 and 80 years old with acute or convalescent COVID-19. The sample comprised peripheral blood. CDR3 nucleotide sequence: TGCGCCAGCAGCCGCCTGGAGAGGAACACTGAAGCTTTCTTT. Protein product: CASSRLERNTEAFF.